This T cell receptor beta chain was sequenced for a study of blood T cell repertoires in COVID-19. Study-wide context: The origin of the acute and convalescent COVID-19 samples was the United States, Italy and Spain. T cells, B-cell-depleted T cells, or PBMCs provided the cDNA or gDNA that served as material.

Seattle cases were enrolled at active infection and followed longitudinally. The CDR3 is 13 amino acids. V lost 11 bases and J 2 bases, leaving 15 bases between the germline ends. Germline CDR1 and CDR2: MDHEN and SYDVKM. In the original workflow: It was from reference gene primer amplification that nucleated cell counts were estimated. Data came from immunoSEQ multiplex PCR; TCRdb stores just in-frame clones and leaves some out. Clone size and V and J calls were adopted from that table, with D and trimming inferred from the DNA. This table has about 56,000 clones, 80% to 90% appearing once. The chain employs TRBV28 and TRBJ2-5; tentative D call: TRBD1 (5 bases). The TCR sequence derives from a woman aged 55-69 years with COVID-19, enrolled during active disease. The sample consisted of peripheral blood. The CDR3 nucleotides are TGTGCCTCCCGGTCGGCAGGGCAAGAGACCCAGTACTTC. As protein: CASRSAGQETQYF.